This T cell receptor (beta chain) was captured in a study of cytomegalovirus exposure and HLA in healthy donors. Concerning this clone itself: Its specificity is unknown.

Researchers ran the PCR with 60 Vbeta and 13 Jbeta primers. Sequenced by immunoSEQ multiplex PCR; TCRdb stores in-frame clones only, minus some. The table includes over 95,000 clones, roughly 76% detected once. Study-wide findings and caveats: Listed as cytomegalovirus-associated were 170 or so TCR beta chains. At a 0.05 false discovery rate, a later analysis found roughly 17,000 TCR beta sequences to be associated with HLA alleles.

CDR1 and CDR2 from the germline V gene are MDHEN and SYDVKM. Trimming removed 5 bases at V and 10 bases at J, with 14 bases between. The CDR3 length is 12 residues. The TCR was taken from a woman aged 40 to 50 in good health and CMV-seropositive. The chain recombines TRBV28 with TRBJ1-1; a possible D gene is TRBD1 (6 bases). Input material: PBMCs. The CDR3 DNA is TGTGCCAGCAGTCTCCAGGGGTTTCGAGCTTTCTTT. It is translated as CASSLQGFRAFF. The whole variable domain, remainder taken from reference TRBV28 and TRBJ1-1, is DVKVTQSSRYLVKRTGEKVFLECVQDMDHENMFWYRQDPGLGLRLIYFSYDVKMKEKGDIPEGYSVSREKKERFSLILESASTNQTSMYLCASSLQGFRAFFGQGTRLTVV.